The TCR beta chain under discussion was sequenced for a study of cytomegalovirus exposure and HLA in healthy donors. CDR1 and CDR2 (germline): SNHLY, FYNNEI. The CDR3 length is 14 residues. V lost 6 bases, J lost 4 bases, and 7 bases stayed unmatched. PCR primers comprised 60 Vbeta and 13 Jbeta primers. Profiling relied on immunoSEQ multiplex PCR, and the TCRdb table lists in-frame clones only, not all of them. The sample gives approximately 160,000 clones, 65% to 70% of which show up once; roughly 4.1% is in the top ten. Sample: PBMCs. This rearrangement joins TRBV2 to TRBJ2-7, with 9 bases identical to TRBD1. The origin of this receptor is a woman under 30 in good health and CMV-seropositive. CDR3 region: CASRQGQGPYEQYF. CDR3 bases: TGTGCCAGCAGACAGGGACAGGGACCTTACGAGCAGTACTTC.